This T cell receptor (beta chain) emerged from a study of identical twins. A universal primer site was incorporated via template switching, and the cDNA contained unique molecular identifiers. TCRdb independently ran MiXCR on the 5' RACE reads; one entry per CDR3 protein. The table includes 1.5 million to 2 million distinct CDR3 sequences, about 30% detected once. The CDR3 consists of 16 residues. The receptor was isolated from a newborn girl in good health. The sample consisted of cord blood. The chain is built from TRBV21-1 and TRBJ1-5; TRBD1 was called by the table and not checked on the DNA. TRBV21-1 is a pseudogene. In nucleotides, the CDR3 is TGTGCCAGCAGCAATAATTTAGGACAGGGCACGAAGCCCCAGCATTTT. Translating it yields CASSNNLGQGTKPQHF.